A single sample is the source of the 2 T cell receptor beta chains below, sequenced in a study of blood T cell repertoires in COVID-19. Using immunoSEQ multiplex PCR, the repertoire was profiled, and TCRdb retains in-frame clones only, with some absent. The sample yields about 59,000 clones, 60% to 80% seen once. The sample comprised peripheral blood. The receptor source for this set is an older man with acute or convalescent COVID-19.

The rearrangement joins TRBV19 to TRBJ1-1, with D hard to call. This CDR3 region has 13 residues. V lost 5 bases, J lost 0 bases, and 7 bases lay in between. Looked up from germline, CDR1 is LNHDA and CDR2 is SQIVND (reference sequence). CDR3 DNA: TGTGCCAGTAGTTCCGTAATGAACACTGAAGCTTTCTTT. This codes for CASSSVMNTEAFF.

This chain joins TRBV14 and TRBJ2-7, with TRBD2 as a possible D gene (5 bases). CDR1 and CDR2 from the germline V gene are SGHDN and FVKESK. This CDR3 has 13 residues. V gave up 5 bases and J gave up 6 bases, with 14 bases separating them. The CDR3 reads CASSDLVAGEQYF. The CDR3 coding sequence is TGTGCCAGCAGCGATCTGGTGGCGGGCGAGCAGTACTTC.